This T cell receptor (beta chain) was found in a study of cytomegalovirus exposure and HLA in healthy donors. Study-wide findings and caveats: Reportedly, diagnosis of cytomegalovirus status by the classifier showed high specificity and sensitivity.

Turning to this clone: The antigen remains unidentified.

The PCR ran on 60 Vbeta and 13 Jbeta primers. Libraries were prepared by immunoSEQ multiplex PCR; TCRdb keeps only in-frame clonotypes and omits some of them. The profile covers about 110,000 clones, with over 70% appearing a single time and roughly 5% taken by the ten largest. In germline, CDR1 is MGHRA, CDR2 YSYEKL. The CDR3 sequence is 16 residues long. V lost 0 bases and J lost 2, with 12 bases in between. Source material: PBMCs. The chain is built from TRBV4-1 and TRBJ2-3; D is perhaps TRBD2 (6 bases). The clonotype comes from a male donor in good health and CMV-seronegative. Here the CDR3 reads CASSQDPRDFTDTQYF. Here the CDR3 DNA reads TGCGCCAGCAGCCAAGATCCCCGGGACTTCACAGATACGCAGTATTTT.